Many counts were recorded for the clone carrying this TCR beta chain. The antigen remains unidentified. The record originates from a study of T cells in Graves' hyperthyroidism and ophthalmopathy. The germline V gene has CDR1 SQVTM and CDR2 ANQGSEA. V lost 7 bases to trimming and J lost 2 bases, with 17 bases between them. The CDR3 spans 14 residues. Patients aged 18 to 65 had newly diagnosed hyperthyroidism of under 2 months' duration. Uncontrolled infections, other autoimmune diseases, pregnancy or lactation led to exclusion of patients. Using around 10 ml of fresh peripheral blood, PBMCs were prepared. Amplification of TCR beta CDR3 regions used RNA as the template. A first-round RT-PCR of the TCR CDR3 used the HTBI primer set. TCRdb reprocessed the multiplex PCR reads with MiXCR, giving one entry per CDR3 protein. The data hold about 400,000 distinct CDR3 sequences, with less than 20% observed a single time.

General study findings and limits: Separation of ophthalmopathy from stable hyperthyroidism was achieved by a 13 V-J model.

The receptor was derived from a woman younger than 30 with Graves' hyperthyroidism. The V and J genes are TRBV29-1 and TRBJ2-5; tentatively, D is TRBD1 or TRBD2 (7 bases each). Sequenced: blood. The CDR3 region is CSASSGTVQETQYF. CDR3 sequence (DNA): TGCAGCGCATCCAGCGGGACAGTACAAGAGACCCAGTACTTC.